This record looks at one TCR beta chain sequence and its context. Its antigen is not known. This entry is derived from a study of T cell repertoires in cytomegalovirus infection. Study-level findings and limits: What dominated the ex vivo response were HLA-C-restricted CMV-specific TCR beta clonotypes.

Between the trimmed V and J ends, which lost 4 bases and 7 bases, there was a span of 13 bases. The CDR3 is 14 residues long. Germline assignment: CDR1 SGHAT and CDR2 FQDESV (reference sequence). MiXCR was run by TCRdb on the reads, yielding one entry per CDR3 protein. This table has approximately 630,000 distinct CDR3 sequences, approximately 25% appearing once. Input material: CD8+ T cells from PBMCs. This sequence joins TRBV11-1 and TRBJ1-4; no clear D. The clonotype was recovered from a human donor in good health (CMV status not recorded). Some clones in this sample may be carry-over from other donors' samples. The CDR3 region is CASSYTGWREKLFF. The DNA of the CDR3 is TGTGCCAGCAGCTATACCGGGTGGCGTGAAAAACTGTTTTTT.